Listed below are T cell receptor beta chains from one sample, sequenced in a study of T cells in Graves' hyperthyroidism and ophthalmopathy. MiXCR, run by TCRdb on the multiplex PCR reads, gives a single entry per CDR3 protein. The table has fewer than 400,000 distinct CDR3 sequences, around an eighth seen once. Sequences were obtained from blood. Every receptor here comes from a man in his fifties or sixties with Graves' ophthalmopathy. The CDR3 runs from the conserved cysteine through the conserved F or W. The D gene is left open where the match is weak.

V: TRBV7-8
D: TRBD1
J: TRBJ2-1
CDR3: CASSRTGTGYNEQFF

V: TRBV12-3/TRBV12-4
D: TRBD1
J: TRBJ2-1
CDR3: CASTLWLGQGNDEQFF

V: TRBV30
D: NA
J: TRBJ1-1
CDR3: CAWRHLNTEAFF

V: TRBV12-3/TRBV12-4
D: TRBD1
J: TRBJ1-2
CDR3: CASSDRGIYTF

V: TRBV11-3
D: TRBD1
J: TRBJ1-3
CDR3: CASSLDRGSGNTIYF

V: TRBV5-1
D: NA
J: TRBJ2-3
CDR3: CASSSDRNTDMQYF

V: TRBV12-3/TRBV12-4
D: TRBD2
J: TRBJ2-1
CDR3: CASTIAGGEQFF

V: TRBV11-3
D: NA
J: TRBJ2-5
CDR3: CASSSGTRETQYF

V: TRBV5-1
D: NA
J: TRBJ2-2
CDR3: CASSFPRQGPYTGELFF

V: TRBV30
D: NA
J: TRBJ2-7
CDR3: CAWSVSGFEQYF

V: TRBV18
D: NA
J: TRBJ2-5
CDR3: CASSLAGTNKETQYF

V: TRBV15
D: TRBD2
J: TRBJ2-3
CDR3: CATTPAGALDTQYF

V: TRBV6-2/TRBV6-3
D: TRBD2
J: TRBJ2-1
CDR3: CASSYLGTSGKAEQFF

V: TRBV10-2
D: NA
J: TRBJ1-2
CDR3: CASSELSTGYTF

V: TRBV20-1
D: TRBD1
J: TRBJ2-7
CDR3: CSAKKGQGIIYEQYF

V: TRBV7-2
D: NA
J: TRBJ2-7
CDR3: CASSPAVRAYEQYF

V: TRBV2
D: NA
J: TRBJ1-2
CDR3: CASSEQGYYGYTF

V: TRBV5-5
D: TRBD1
J: TRBJ2-7
CDR3: CASSLGQGLTYEQYF

V: TRBV29-1
D: NA
J: TRBJ2-7
CDR3: CSTAEGELYEQYF

V: TRBV10-3
D: TRBD2
J: TRBJ2-1
CDR3: CAISDSGRALSYNEQFF

V: TRBV11-2
D: NA
J: TRBJ2-1
CDR3: CATERGSYNEQFF

V: TRBV29-1
D: TRBD2
J: TRBJ2-1
CDR3: CSTRLADNEQFF

V: TRBV7-9
D: TRBD2
J: TRBJ2-2
CDR3: CASSLTAGGRHGELFF

V: TRBV5-1
D: TRBD1
J: TRBJ2-3
CDR3: CASSYGQGTDTQYF

V: TRBV7-9
D: NA
J: TRBJ1-5
CDR3: CASSLGGSSINQPQHF

V: TRBV10-3
D: NA
J: TRBJ2-2
CDR3: CAIRTKGQVPGELFF

V: TRBV24-1
D: TRBD1
J: TRBJ2-3
CDR3: CASTDLGTGPTDTQYF

V: TRBV11-3
D: NA
J: TRBJ1-1
CDR3: CASSPSSATEAFF

V: TRBV11-3
D: NA
J: TRBJ2-7
CDR3: CASSPSGVSYEQYF

V: TRBV6-2/TRBV6-3
D: NA
J: TRBJ2-7
CDR3: CVSSYSAVLVYEQYF

V: TRBV20-1
D: NA
J: TRBJ2-5
CDR3: CSALGTLETQYF

V: TRBV14
D: NA
J: TRBJ2-1
CDR3: CASSQVPYRNNEQFF

V: TRBV2
D: NA
J: TRBJ2-4
CDR3: CASRLDIVEGIDIQYF

V: TRBV20-1
D: NA
J: TRBJ1-1
CDR3: CSAREGGVDTEAFF

V: TRBV20-1
D: NA
J: TRBJ1-3
CDR3: CSAADSPGNTIYF

V: TRBV6-1
D: NA
J: TRBJ1-3
CDR3: CASRQDTSGNTIYF

V: TRBV7-6
D: NA
J: TRBJ1-5
CDR3: CASSLKQGGQPQHF

V: TRBV20-1
D: NA
J: TRBJ2-2
CDR3: CSAASGGRLTGELFF

V: TRBV20-1
D: TRBD2
J: TRBJ2-2
CDR3: CSAVGLAGGANTGELFF

V: TRBV9
D: NA
J: TRBJ2-2
CDR3: CASSPAVWAGELFF

V: TRBV6-5
D: NA
J: TRBJ1-1
CDR3: CASSYSQGRNTEAFF

V: TRBV11-2
D: NA
J: TRBJ2-5
CDR3: CASSEPGSALPRETQYF

V: TRBV6-1
D: NA
J: TRBJ2-5
CDR3: CASNKGNQETQYF

V: TRBV20-1
D: NA
J: NA
CDR3: CSASFDSNQPQYF

V: TRBV29-1
D: TRBD1
J: TRBJ1-2
CDR3: CSVDQGDYGYTF